This entry lists 2 T cell receptor beta chains sequenced from one sample in a study of T cell responses to AZD1222 COVID-19 vaccine. TCRdb's copy holds only in-frame clones and misses some; the assay was immunoSEQ multiplex PCR. The table shows 150,000 to 200,000 clones, with 85% to 90% occurring only once. Sequenced material: peripheral blood, taken on day 0 of AZD1222 vaccination. The receptor set was obtained from an adult in good health.

This clone was seen once. The chain carries TRBV9 and TRBJ1-2, with TRBD1 identical over 7 bases. The CDR3 is 16 amino acids. Germline assignment: CDR1 SGDLS and CDR2 YYNGEE. The V and J ends lost 4 bases and 7 bases, in that order; junction bases with no gene match: 16. In DNA form, the CDR3 reads TGTGCCAGCAGCCCCCGACAGGGTGAAACCCTCGGTGGCTACACCTTC. It translates to CASSPRQGETLGGYTF.

V gene TRBV28 combines with J gene TRBJ2-3; 12 nucleotides line up with TRBD2. The CDR3 covers 16 residues. CDR1 and CDR2 from the germline V gene are MDHEN and SYDVKM. The J segment lost 4 bases and the V segment lost 5 bases, leaving 7 bases of the junction unmatched. The CDR3 DNA is TGTGCCAGCAGTCCGACTAGCGGGAGACTCTCAGATACGCAGTATTTT. This sequence encodes CASSPTSGRLSDTQYF.